One sample yielded the 16 T cell receptor beta chains listed below, sequenced in a study of cytomegalovirus exposure and HLA in healthy donors (dated by TCRdb to the late 2010s). To prepare the library, the immunoSEQ multiplex PCR assay was applied. Not all clones reach the TCRdb copy of this immuneACCESS table, which keeps in-frame sequences only. Checked studies attribute under half of the gap to unresolved V genes and leave the rest unexplained. The sample data list 100,000 to 150,000 clones, and about 96% of these were observed just once. The ten largest clones represent less than 2% of the sample. The specimen sequenced was PBMCs. Source of these receptors: a man between 18 and 29 years old in good health and CMV-seronegative.

This rearrangement joins TRBV6-5 to TRBJ2-5; D not resolved. CDR1 is MNHEY and CDR2 is SVGAGI in the germline V gene. V was clipped by 1 base and J by 3 bases, with 9 bases between them. CDR3 length equals 14 residues. CDR3 in DNA: TGTGCCAGCAGTTACTTCAGTTCAAAAGAGACCCAGTACTTC. It yields the protein CASSYFSSKETQYF.

The rearrangement joins TRBV30 to TRBJ2-1, with TRBD2 as a possible D gene (5 bases). V lost 2 bases to trimming and J lost 6 bases, with 14 bases between them. This CDR3 has 14 residues. Germline-derived CDR1 and CDR2 are GTSNPN and SVGIG (reference sequence). The CDR3 reads CAWSPSPLGNEQFF. In DNA form, the CDR3 reads TGTGCCTGGAGTCCTAGCCCTCTAGGCAATGAGCAGTTCTTC.

This rearrangement joins TRBV7-9 to TRBJ1-2, with D possibly TRBD1 on 6 matching bases. This CDR3 region has 13 residues. Trimming left V 2 bases short and J 4 bases short, with 8 bases between. The germline gives CDR1 SEHNR, CDR2 FQNEAQ (reference sequence). DNA for the CDR3: TGTGCCAGCAGCTTAACAGGGAGCTATGGCTACACCTTC. It translates to CASSLTGSYGYTF.

J is TRBJ2-5 and V is TRBV7-9; 12 nucleotides line up with TRBD2. Germline V gene data show CDR1 as SEHNR and CDR2 as FQNEAQ (reference sequence). V lost 2 bases, J lost 5 bases, and 9 bases stayed unmatched. The CDR3 spans 17 residues. The CDR3 protein is CASSLKLAGGLDETQYF. CDR3 nucleotide sequence: TGTGCCAGCAGCTTAAAGCTAGCGGGAGGGCTAGACGAGACCCAGTACTTC.

The chain uses TRBV11-1 and TRBJ2-7, with D hard to call. There are 13 residues in the CDR3. The germline V gene has CDR1 SGHAT and CDR2 FQDESV (reference sequence). V lost 5 bases and J lost 0, with 8 bases in between. DNA of the CDR3: TGTGCCAGCAGCGCCGGTCTCTCCTACGAGCAGTACTTC. Translating gives CASSAGLSYEQYF.

The chain links TRBV9 to TRBJ2-1, with D perhaps TRBD2 (6 bases). The CDR3 is 15 residues long. V was pared by 0 bases and J by 3 bases, with 10 bases between. Germline V lookup: CDR1 SGDLS, CDR2 YYNGEE. The CDR3, as DNA: TGTGCCAGCAGCGTAGGGGAGGTGGGCTACAATGAGCAGTTCTTC. Its translation: CASSVGEVGYNEQFF.

The gene calls are TRBV7-9 and TRBJ1-1; TRBD1 might be the D (6 bases). The CDR3 has 15 amino acids. Trimming left V 4 bases short and J 0 bases short, with 12 bases between. CDR1 is SEHNR and CDR2 is FQNEAQ in the germline V gene (reference sequence). The chain's CDR3 is CASSYEGQMNTEAFF. The CDR3 DNA reads TGTGCCAGCAGCTACGAGGGACAAATGAACACTGAAGCTTTCTTT.

The chain combines TRBV30 with TRBJ2-7; no firm D call. Looked up from germline, CDR1 is GTSNPN and CDR2 is SVGIG (reference sequence). The CDR3 contains 11 residues. V was shortened by 0 bases and J by 5 bases, with 5 bases between the two germline ends. CDR3 in DNA: TGTGCCTGGAGTGTTACACACGAGCAGTACTTC. The encoded protein is CAWSVTHEQYF. The full variable domain, rest sourced from reference TRBV30 and TRBJ2-7, is SQTIHQWPATLVQPVGSPLSLECTVEGTSNPNLYWYRQAAGRGLQLLFYSVGIGQISSEVPQNLSASRPQDRQFILSSKKLLLSDSGFYLCAWSVTHEQYFGPGTRLTVT.

The chain combines TRBV19 with TRBJ2-4, with a weak D call TRBD2 (5 bases). Germline V lookup: CDR1 LNHDA, CDR2 SQIVND (reference sequence). The CDR3 sequence is 17 residues long. The V and J ends lost 2 bases and 1 base respectively, with 15 bases between them. The CDR3: CASSITVARGAKNIQYF. The DNA for the CDR3 is TGTGCCAGTAGTATAACAGTGGCGAGAGGGGCCAAAAACATTCAGTACTTC. The full variable domain, its missing parts supplied by reference TRBV19 and TRBJ2-4, is DGGITQSPKYLFRKEGQNVTLSCEQNLNHDAMYWYRQDPGQGLRLIYYSQIVNDFQKGDIAEGYSVSREKKESFPLTVTSAQKNPTAFYLCASSITVARGAKNIQYFGAGTRLSVL.

The chain carries TRBV9 and TRBJ2-7; possibly TRBD1 for D (6 bases). In germline, CDR1 is SGDLS, CDR2 YYNGEE. This CDR3 has 14 amino acids. Trimming removed 4 bases from V and 3 bases from J, with 14 bases in between. The CDR3 nucleotides are TGTGCCAGCAGCCACACCCAGGACAGCTACGAGCAGTACTTC. Protein sequence: CASSHTQDSYEQYF.

This sequence joins TRBV13 and TRBJ2-2; D unclear. This CDR3 contains 16 residues. CDR1 PRHDT and CDR2 FYEKMQ come from the germline V gene (reference sequence). Between the trimmed V and J ends, which lost 0 bases and 5 bases, there was a span of 13 bases. The CDR3 is CASSLGVVVATGELFF. DNA for the CDR3: TGTGCCAGCAGCTTAGGGGTGGTAGTTGCGACCGGGGAGCTGTTTTTT. Full variable domain (missing parts from reference TRBV13 and TRBJ2-2): AAGVIQSPRHLIKEKRETATLKCYPIPRHDTVYWYQQGPGQDPQFLISFYEKMQSDKGSIPDRFSAQQFSDYHSELNMSSLELGDSALYFCASSLGVVVATGELFFGEGSRLTVL.

The chain carries TRBV29-1 and TRBJ2-7; 8 nucleotides line up with TRBD1. This CDR3 region has 13 residues. The germline CDR1 and CDR2 sequences are SQVTM and ANQGSEA. With 2 bases clipped from V and 4 bases from J, the junction kept 4 bases outside the gene matches. The CDR3 loop reads CSVESGQGYEQYF. The CDR3 DNA reads TGCAGCGTTGAATCCGGACAGGGTTACGAGCAGTACTTC.

The chain has TRBV30 and TRBJ1-1; TRBD1 aligns across 9 bases. CDR3 length: 13 residues. V shed 4 bases and J 10 bases; nucleotides not matched to a gene: 10. In germline, CDR1 is GTSNPN, CDR2 SVGIG (reference sequence). The CDR3 sequence: CAWKGQGPLGAFF. CDR3 nucleotides: TGTGCCTGGAAAGGACAGGGGCCCCTCGGAGCTTTCTTT.

This sequence joins TRBV7-2 and TRBJ2-3; possibly TRBD2 for D (6 bases). Germline V lookup: CDR1 SGHTA, CDR2 FQGNSA. Trimming removed 0 bases from V and 7 bases from J, with 17 bases in between. The CDR3 spans 16 residues. CDR3: CASSLAVSGSSYTQYF. Here the CDR3 DNA reads TGTGCCAGCAGCTTAGCGGTTAGCGGTTCCTCCTATACGCAGTATTTT.

About this clone: Sequence at one end of the junction differs from germline and may be a read error. The chain joins TRBV19 to TRBJ2-1, with 13 bases that match TRBD2. The germline V gene has CDR1 LNHDA and CDR2 SQIVND (reference sequence). This CDR3 region has 13 residues. The CDR3: CASSRLAGGVRVF. The CDR3 DNA is TGTGCCAGTAGTAGACTAGCGGGAGGCGTTAGGGTCTTC. The full variable domain, in which reference TRBV19 and TRBJ2-1 provide the parts outside the CDR3, is DGGITQSPKYLFRKEGQNVTLSCEQNLNHDAMYWYRQDPGQGLRLIYYSQIVNDFQKGDIAEGYSVSREKKESFPLTVTSAQKNPTAFYLCASSRLAGGVRVFGPGTRLTVL.

The chain joins TRBV19 to TRBJ1-5, with a tentative D call TRBD1 (5 bases). The CDR3 spans 13 residues. Per the germline V gene, CDR1 is LNHDA and CDR2 is SQIVND (reference sequence). The V and J ends lost 8 bases and 11 bases respectively, with 19 bases between them. The CDR3 is CASEERGGRTQHF. The CDR3, as DNA: TGTGCCAGTGAGGAAAGGGGCGGAAGGACCCAGCATTTT.